This TCR beta chain originates from a study of chemoradiotherapy in HPV16-positive cancers (dated by TCRdb to the early 2020s). About the full investigation: Candidate HPV-specific T-cell clones and common TCR motifs were defined through functional T-cell assays on cells from a couple of HPV16-positive patients. The study asked whether T-cell immunity against the HPV oncoproteins E6 and E7 changes during chemoradiotherapy and whether it affects survival. The candidate HPV-specific TCRs and motifs were then tracked in TCR repertoires from over 80 patients with HPV-related cancers. Here is what the overall study found, with its caveats: The functional definition of HPV-specific T cells was derived from only two HPV16-positive patients, and the survival association was reported for HPV16-positive patients. Expansion of candidate HPV-specific clones and E7-related TCR motifs was observed in the tumor microenvironment during treatment, whereas no such expansion was observed for non-HPV-specific T cells. Improved recurrence-free survival in HPV16-positive patients was associated with expansion of HPV-responsive T cells during chemoradiotherapy.

Library construction relied on the immunoSEQ multiplex PCR assay. TCRdb took this table from immuneACCESS and kept in-frame rearrangements with V and J called. Such tables lack part of the clones; where checked against another copy, unresolved V genes explain under half of the gap, and the rest is unexplained. The sample profile shows 20,000 to 25,000 clones; about 87% of them were found once. Of the sample, about 2.1% is held by the ten largest clones. As to this clone: The clone's antigen remains unknown. No base quality information exists; no much larger clone differs at one position.

Because repertoires were sampled repeatedly during chemoradiotherapy, clonal expansion in the tumor microenvironment could be followed. V is cut back by 0 bases and J by 0 bases, with 13 bases in the junction unmatched. Its CDR3 holds 19 amino acids, cysteine through phenylalanine. CDR3 DNA only is kept here, 57 bases in frame from base 1. CDR1 and CDR2 were assigned from the germline V gene as LGHNA and YSLEER. The V gene is TRBV4-3 and the J gene is TRBJ2-7; 8 junctional bases match TRBD2. Sequencing was performed on blood, taken from a patient who underwent chemoradiotherapy. The receptor's source is a human donor with HPV-associated anogenital cancer. In nucleotide form, the sequence is TGCGCCAGCAGCCAAGATAGGGTAGGGAGCGGGGGACCCTCCTACGAGCAGTACTTC. Its protein is CASSQDRVGSGGPSYEQYF.